Only a few counts were recorded for the clone carrying this TCR beta chain. TCRdb used MiXCR to reprocess the 5' RACE reads, holding one entry per CDR3 protein. In the table there are hundreds of thousands of distinct CDR3 sequences, about 18% of which are singletons. The junction had 5 bases not matched to a gene; V was cut back by 3 bases and J by 4 bases. Germline CDR1 is DFQATT and CDR2 is SNEGSKA (reference sequence). There are 15 residues in the CDR3. The data belong to a study of identical twins. A further study also used this sample, focusing on T cells expressing NK-cell markers.

The TCR originated in a woman aged 18-29 years in good health. J is TRBJ2-1 and V is TRBV20-1, with TRBD2 matching 11 bases. Sequencing used PBMCs. The CDR3 loop is CSASVAGGPYNEQFF. The CDR3 DNA reads as TGCAGTGCTAGTGTAGCGGGAGGGCCTTACAATGAGCAGTTCTTC.